This TCR beta chain was identified in a study of cytomegalovirus exposure and HLA in healthy donors. The primer mix had 60 Vbeta and 13 Jbeta primers. Using immunoSEQ multiplex PCR, the repertoire was profiled, and TCRdb retains in-frame clones only, with some absent. Among about 190,000 clones listed, about four fifths were seen once. V shed 7 bases and J 3 bases; nucleotides not matched to a gene: 6. The CDR3 runs to 13 residues. Per the germline V gene, CDR1 is MDHEN and CDR2 is SYDVKM. The origin of this receptor is a woman aged 25 to 39 in good health and CMV-seropositive. The V call is TRBV28, the J call TRBJ2-7, with 7 bases lining up with TRBD2. The sample comprised PBMCs. This CDR3 is CASTAGVLYEQYF. CDR3 sequence (DNA): TGTGCCAGCACCGCGGGAGTCCTCTACGAGCAGTACTTC.